This TCR beta chain was sequenced in a study of T cell responses to AZD1222 COVID-19 vaccine. Study conclusions and caveats: Repertoire collection took place solely once the T cell response had peaked. Along spike, vaccine-associated CD4 TCRs were found throughout, with dominance at 160-218 and 743-854. Baseline seropositivity occurred in only a handful of AZD1222 recipients. Following two doses of AZD1222, Spike-specific TCR breadth and depth rose.

This CDR3 spans 15 amino acids. Germline CDR1 SGHTA, CDR2 FQGTGA. With 8 bases removed from V and 0 bases from J, the gap between germline ends came to 13 bases. Data came from immunoSEQ multiplex PCR; TCRdb stores just in-frame clones and leaves some out. Among 150,000 to 250,000 clones listed, 93% were seen once. Regarding this clone: Its antigen is unknown.

This clonotype originated in an adult who received the AZD1222 COVID-19 vaccine. This material consisted of peripheral blood, taken 28 days after the second AZD1222 dose. The chain has TRBV7-3 and TRBJ2-2; TRBD1 is a possible D gene (6 bases). CDR3 sequence: CASGMGQPNTGELFF. The CDR3 nucleotides read TGTGCCAGCGGAATGGGACAACCGAACACCGGGGAGCTGTTTTTT.